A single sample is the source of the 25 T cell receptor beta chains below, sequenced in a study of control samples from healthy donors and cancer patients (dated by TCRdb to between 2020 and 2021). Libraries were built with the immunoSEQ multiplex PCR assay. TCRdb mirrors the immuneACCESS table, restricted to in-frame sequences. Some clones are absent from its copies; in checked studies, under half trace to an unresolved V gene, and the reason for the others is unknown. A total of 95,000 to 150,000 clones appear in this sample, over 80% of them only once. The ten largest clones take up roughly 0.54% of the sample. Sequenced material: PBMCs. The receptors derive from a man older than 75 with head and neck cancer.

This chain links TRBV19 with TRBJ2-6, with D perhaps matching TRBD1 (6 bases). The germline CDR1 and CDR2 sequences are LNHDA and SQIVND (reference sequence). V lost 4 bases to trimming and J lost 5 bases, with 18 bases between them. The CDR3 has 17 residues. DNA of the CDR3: TGTGCCAGTAGTAGGGGCTTCGACAGGCTCCGGGCCAACGTCCTGACTTTC. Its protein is CASSRGFDRLRANVLTF. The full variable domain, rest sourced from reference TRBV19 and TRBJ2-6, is DGGITQSPKYLFRKEGQNVTLSCEQNLNHDAMYWYRQDPGQGLRLIYYSQIVNDFQKGDIAEGYSVSREKKESFPLTVTSAQKNPTAFYLCASSRGFDRLRANVLTFGAGSRLTVL.

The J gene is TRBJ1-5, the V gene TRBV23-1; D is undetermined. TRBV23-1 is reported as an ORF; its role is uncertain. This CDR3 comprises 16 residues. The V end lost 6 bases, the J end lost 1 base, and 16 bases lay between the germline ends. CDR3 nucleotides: TGCGCCAGCAGGCTGTTAGGACGCGGGAGCAATCAGCCCCAGCATTTT. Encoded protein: CASRLLGRGSNQPQHF.

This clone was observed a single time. The DNA for the CDR3 is TGCGCCAGCAGGCTACAACTGGGGACCGGCGGTGGCTACACCTTC. Residues: CASRLQLGTGGGYTF. The chain carries TRBV4-1 and TRBJ1-2; D might be TRBD1 (5 bases). This CDR3 is built from 15 residues. Per germline, CDR1 MGHRA and CDR2 YSYEKL. V was shortened by 6 bases and J by 7 bases, with 21 bases between the two germline ends.

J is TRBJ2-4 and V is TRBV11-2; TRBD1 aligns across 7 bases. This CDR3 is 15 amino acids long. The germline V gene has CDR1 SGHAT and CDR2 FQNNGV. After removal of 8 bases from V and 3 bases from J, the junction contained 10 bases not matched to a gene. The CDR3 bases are TGTGCCAGCGGGCAGGGACAGTTTGTCAAAAACATTCAGTACTTC. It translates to CASGQGQFVKNIQYF.

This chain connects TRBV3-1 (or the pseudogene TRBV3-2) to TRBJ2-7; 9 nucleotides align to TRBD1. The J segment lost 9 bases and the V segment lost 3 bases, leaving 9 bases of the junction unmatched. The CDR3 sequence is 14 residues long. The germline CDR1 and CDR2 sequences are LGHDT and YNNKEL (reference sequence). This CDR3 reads CASSHRDRESVQYF. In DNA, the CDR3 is TGTGCCAGCAGCCACCGGGACAGGGAGTCAGTGCAGTACTTC.

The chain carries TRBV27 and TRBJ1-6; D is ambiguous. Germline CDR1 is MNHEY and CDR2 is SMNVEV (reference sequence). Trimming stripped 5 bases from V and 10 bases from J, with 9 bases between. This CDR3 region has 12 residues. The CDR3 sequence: CASSPLGSPLHF. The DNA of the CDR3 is TGTGCCAGCAGTCCTCTAGGGTCACCCCTCCACTTT.

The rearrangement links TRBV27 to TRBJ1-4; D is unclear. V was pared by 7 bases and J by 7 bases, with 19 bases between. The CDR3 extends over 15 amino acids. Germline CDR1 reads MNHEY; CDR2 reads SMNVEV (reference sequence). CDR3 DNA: TGTGCCAGCACTACTGCCTCCGGGAGGTTTGAAAAACTGTTTTTT. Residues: CASTTASGRFEKLFF. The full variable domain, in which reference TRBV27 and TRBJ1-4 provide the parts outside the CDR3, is EAQVTQNPRYLITVTGKKLTVTCSQNMNHEYMSWYRQDPGLGLRQIYYSMNVEVTDKGDVPEGYKVSRKEKRNFPLILESPSPNQTSLYFCASTTASGRFEKLFFGSGTQLSVL.

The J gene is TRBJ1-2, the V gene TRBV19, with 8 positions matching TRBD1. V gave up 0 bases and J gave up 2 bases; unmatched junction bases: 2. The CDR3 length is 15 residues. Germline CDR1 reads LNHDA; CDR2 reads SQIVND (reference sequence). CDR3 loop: CASSIDQGANYGYTF. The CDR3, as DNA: TGTGCCAGTAGTATAGATCAGGGGGCGAACTATGGCTACACCTTC.

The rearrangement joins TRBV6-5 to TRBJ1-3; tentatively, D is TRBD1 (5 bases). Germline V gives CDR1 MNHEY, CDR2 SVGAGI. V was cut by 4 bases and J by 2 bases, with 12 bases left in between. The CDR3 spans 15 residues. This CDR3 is CASSSPGGPGNTIYF. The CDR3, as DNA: TGTGCCAGCAGTTCCCCCGGGGGTCCTGGAAACACCATATATTTT.

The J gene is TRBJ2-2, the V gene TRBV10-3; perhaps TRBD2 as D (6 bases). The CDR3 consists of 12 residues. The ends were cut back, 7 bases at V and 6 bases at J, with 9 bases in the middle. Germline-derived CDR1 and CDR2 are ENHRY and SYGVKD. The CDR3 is CAITGSAGELFF. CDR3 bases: TGTGCCATCACCGGGAGCGCCGGGGAGCTGTTTTTT.

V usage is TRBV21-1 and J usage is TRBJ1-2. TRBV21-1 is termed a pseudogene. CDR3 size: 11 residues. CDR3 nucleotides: TGTGCCAGCAGCAAGGTATATGGCTACACCTTC. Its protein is CASSKVYGYTF.

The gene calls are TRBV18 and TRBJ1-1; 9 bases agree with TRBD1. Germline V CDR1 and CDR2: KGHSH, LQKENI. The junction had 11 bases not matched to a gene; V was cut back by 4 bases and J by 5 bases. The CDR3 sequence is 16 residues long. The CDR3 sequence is CASSLSGTGTGTEAFF. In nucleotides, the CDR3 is TGTGCCAGCTCACTCTCCGGGACAGGGACGGGGACTGAAGCTTTCTTT.

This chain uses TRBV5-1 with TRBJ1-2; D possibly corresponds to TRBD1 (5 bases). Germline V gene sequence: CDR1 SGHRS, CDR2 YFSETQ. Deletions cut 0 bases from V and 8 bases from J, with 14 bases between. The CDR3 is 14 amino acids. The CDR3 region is CASSLDYQGSGYTF. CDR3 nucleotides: TGCGCCAGCAGCTTGGATTACCAGGGAAGCGGCTACACCTTC.

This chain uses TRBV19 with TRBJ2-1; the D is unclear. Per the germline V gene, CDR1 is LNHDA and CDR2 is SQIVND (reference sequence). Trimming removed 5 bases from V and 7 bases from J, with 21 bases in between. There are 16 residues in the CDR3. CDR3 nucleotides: TGTGCCAGTAGTTCTTTAGGAAGTACCATGAGTAATGAGCAGTTCTTC. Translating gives CASSSLGSTMSNEQFF.

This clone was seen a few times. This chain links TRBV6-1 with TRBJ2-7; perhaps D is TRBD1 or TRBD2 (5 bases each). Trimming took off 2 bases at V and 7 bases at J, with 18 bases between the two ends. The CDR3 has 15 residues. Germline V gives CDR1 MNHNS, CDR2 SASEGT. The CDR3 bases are TGTGCCAGCAGTGAATGGCAGGGACCCATCTGGGAGCAGTACTTC. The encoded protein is CASSEWQGPIWEQYF.

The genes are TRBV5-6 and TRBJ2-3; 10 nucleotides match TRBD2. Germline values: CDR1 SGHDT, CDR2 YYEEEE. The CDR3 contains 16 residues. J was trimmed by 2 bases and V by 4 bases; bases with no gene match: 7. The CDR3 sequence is CASSDSGTSATDTQYF. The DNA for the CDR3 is TGTGCCAGCAGCGATTCCGGGACTAGCGCCACAGATACGCAGTATTTT.

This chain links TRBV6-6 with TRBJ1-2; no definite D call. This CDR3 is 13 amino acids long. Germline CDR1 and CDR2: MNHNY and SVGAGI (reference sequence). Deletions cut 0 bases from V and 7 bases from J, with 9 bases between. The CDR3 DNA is TGTGCCAGCAGTTACTCTCAATCCGGTGGCTACACCTTC. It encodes CASSYSQSGGYTF.

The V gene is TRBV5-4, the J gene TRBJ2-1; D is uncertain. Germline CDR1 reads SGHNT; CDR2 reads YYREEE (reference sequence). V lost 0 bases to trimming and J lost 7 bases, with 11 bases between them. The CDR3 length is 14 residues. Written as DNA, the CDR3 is TGTGCCAGCAGCTTGGGGGAACTGGGAAATGAGCAGTTCTTC. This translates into CASSLGELGNEQFF.

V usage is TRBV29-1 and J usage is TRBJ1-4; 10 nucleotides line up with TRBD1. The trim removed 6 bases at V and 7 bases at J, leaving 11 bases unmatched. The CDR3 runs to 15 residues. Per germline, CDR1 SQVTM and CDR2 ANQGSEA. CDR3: CSVQSTGQGREKLFF. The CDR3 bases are TGCAGCGTCCAATCTACGGGACAGGGGCGTGAAAAACTGTTTTTT.

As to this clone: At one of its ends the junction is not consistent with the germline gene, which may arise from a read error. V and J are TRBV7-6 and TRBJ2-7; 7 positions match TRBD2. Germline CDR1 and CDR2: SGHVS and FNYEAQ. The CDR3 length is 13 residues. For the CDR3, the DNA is TGTGCCAGCAGCCTAGCGGCAGACTACGAGCAGTACTTC. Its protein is CASSLAADYEQYF.

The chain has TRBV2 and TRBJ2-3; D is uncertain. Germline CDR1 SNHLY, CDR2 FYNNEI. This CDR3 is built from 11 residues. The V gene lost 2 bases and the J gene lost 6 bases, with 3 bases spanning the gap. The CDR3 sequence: CASSEFDTQYF. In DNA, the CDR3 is TGTGCCAGCAGTGAATTTGATACGCAGTATTTT.

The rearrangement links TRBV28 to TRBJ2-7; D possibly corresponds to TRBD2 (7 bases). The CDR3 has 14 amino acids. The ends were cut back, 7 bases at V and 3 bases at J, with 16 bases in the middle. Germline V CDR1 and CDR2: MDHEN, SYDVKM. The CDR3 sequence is CASKRGGGGYEQYF. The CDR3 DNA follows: TGTGCCAGCAAGCGTGGGGGAGGGGGCTACGAGCAGTACTTC. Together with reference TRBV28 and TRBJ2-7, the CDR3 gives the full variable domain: DVKVTQSSRYLVKRTGEKVFLECVQDMDHENMFWYRQDPGLGLRLIYFSYDVKMKEKGDIPEGYSVSREKKERFSLILESASTNQTSMYLCASKRGGGGYEQYFGPGTRLTVT.

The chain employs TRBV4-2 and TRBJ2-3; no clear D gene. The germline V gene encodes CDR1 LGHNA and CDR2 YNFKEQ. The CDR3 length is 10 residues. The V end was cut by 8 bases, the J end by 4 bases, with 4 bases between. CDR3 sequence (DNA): TGTGCCAGCGGGGCAGATACGCAGTATTTT. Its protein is CASGADTQYF.

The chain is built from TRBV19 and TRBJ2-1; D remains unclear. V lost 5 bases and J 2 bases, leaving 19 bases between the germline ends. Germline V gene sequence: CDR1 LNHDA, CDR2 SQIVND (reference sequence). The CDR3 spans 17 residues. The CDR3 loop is CASSFRLRRKTYNEQFF. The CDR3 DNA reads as TGTGCCAGTAGTTTCCGCCTCCGGCGGAAAACCTACAATGAGCAGTTCTTC.

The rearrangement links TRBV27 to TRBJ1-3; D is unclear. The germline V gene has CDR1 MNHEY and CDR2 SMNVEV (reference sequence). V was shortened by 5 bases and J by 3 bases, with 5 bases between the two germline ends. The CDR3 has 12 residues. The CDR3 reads CASSPGGNTIYF. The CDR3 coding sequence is TGTGCCAGCAGTCCAGGTGGAAACACCATATATTTT.